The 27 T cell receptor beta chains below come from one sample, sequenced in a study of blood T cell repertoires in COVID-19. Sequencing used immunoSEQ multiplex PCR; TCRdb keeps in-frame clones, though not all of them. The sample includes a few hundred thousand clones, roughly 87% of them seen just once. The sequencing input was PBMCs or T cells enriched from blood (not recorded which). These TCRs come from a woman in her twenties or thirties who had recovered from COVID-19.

The CDR3 is CSVEDLGRPNNEQFF. In DNA form, the CDR3 reads TGCAGCGTTGAAGATCTAGGCAGACCCAACAATGAGCAGTTCTTC. The J gene is TRBJ2-1, the V gene TRBV29-1; no clear D gene. With 0 bases removed from V and 5 bases from J, the gap between germline ends came to 14 bases. The CDR3 is made up of 15 amino acids. Germline V lookup: CDR1 SQVTM, CDR2 ANQGSEA.

CDR3: CATERGNWGVTYGYTF. The DNA of the CDR3 is TGTGCCACCGAGCGGGGTAATTGGGGGGTTACCTATGGCTACACCTTC. The chain uses TRBV24-1 and TRBJ1-2, with D possibly TRBD1 on 5 matching bases. V shed 9 bases and J shed 4 bases, with 23 bases lying between them. CDR1 and CDR2 (germline): KGHDR, SFDVKD. The CDR3 consists of 16 residues.

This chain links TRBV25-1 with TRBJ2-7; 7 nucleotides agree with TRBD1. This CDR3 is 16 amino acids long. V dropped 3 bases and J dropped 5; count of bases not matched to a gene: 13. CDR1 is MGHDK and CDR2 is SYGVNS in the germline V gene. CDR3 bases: TGTGCCAGCAGTGACAAATCCTCGGGACAGATCCACGAGCAGTACTTC. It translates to CASSDKSSGQIHEQYF.

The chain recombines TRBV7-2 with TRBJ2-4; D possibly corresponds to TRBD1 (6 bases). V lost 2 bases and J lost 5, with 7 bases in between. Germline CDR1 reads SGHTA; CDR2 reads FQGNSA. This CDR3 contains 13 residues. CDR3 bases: TGTGCCAGCAGCTTAAAGGGGGAAAACATTCAGTACTTC. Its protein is CASSLKGENIQYF.

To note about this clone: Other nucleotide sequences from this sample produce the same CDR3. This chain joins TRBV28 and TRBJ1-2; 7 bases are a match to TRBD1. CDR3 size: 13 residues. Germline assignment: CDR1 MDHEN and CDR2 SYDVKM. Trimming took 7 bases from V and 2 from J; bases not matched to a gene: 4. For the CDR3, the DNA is TGTGCCAGCACCTTACAGGGGAACTATGGCTACACCTTC. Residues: CASTLQGNYGYTF.

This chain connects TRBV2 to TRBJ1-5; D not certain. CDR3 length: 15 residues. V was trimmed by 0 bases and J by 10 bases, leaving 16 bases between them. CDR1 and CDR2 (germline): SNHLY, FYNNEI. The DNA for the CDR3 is TGTGCCAGCAGTGAAGCGCTTGGGTATAGAGGTCCCCAGCATTTT. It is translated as CASSEALGYRGPQHF.

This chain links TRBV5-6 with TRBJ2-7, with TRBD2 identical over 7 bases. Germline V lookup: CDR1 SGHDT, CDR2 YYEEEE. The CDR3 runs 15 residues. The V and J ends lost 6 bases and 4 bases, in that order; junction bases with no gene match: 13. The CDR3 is CASTPLGRGSYEQYF. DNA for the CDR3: TGTGCCAGCACCCCCCTGGGGCGCGGGAGTTACGAGCAGTACTTC.

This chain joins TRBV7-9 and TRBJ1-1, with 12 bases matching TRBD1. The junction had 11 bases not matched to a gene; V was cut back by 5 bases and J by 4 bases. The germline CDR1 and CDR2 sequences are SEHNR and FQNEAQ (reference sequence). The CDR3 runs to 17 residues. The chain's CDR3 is CASSTSGTGGVGTEAFF. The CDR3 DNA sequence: TGTGCCAGCAGCACGTCCGGGACAGGGGGCGTCGGCACTGAAGCTTTCTTT.

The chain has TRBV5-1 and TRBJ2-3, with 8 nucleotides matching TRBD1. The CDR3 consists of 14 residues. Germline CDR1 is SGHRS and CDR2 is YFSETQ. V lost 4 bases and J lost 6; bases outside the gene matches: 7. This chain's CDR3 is CASSLTGEVDTQYF. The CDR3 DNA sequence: TGCGCCAGCAGCCTGACAGGGGAAGTGGATACGCAGTATTTT.

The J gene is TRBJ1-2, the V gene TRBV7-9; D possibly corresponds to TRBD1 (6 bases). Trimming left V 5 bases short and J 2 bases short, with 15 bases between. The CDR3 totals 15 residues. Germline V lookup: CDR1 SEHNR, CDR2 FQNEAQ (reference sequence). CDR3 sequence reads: CASSLQGSGNYGYTF. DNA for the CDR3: TGTGCCAGCAGCCTACAGGGTTCCGGCAACTATGGCTACACCTTC.

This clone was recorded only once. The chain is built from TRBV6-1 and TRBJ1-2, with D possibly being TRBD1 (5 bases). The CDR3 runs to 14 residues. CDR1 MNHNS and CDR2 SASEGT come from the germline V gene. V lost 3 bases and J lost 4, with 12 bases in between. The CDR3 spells CASSEQQGSYGYTF. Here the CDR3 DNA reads TGTGCCAGCAGTGAGCAGCAGGGTAGCTATGGCTACACCTTC.

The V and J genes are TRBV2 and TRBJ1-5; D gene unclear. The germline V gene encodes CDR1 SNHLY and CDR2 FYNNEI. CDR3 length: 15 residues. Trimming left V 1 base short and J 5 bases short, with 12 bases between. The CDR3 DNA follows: TGTGCCAGCAGTGAAGGGGCCCCAACGGATCAGCCCCAGCATTTT. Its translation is CASSEGAPTDQPQHF.

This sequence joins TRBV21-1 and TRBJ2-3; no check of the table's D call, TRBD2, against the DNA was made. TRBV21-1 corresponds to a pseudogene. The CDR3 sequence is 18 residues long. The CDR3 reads CASSKPTSSGRVTDTQYF. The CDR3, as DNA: TGTGCCAGCAGCAAGCCCACCTCTAGCGGGAGGGTTACAGATACGCAGTATTTT.

For the CDR3, the DNA is TGTGCCAGCTCACCTATCGCCATATACAGGGGGCCACCGGCAGATACGCAGTATTTT. Translating it yields CASSPIAIYRGPPADTQYF. The V and J genes are TRBV18 and TRBJ2-3; 9 nucleotides align to TRBD1. The CDR3 is 19 residues long. Germline values: CDR1 KGHSH, CDR2 LQKENI. V shed 3 bases, J shed 4 bases, and the junction held 17 bases outside the gene matches.

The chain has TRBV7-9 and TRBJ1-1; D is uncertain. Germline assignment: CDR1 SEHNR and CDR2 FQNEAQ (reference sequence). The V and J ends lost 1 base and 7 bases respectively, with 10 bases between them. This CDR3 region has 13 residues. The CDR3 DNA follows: TGTGCCAGCAGCTTAGGGGCCGTGAATGAAGCTTTCTTT. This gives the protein CASSLGAVNEAFF.

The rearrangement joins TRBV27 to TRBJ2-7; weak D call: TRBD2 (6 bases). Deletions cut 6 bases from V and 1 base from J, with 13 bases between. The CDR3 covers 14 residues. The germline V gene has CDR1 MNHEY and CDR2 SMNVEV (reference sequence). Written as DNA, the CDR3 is TGTGCCAGCAGCGAACCGAGCGGGTCCTACGAGCAGTACTTC. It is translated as CASSEPSGSYEQYF.

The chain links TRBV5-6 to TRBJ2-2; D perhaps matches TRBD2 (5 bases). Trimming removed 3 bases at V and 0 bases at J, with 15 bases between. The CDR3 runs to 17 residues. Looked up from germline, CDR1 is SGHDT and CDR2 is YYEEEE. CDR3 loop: CASSYRRRKANTGELFF. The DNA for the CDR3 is TGTGCCAGCAGCTACCGGAGGAGAAAAGCGAACACCGGGGAGCTGTTTTTT.

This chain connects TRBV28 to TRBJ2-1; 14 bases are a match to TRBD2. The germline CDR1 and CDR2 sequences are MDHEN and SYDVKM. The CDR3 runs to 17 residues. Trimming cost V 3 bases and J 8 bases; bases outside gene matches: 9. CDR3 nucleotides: TGTGCCAGCAGTTTTTCCCCGGGACTAGCGGGAGCGGATGAGCAGTTCTTC. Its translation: CASSFSPGLAGADEQFF.

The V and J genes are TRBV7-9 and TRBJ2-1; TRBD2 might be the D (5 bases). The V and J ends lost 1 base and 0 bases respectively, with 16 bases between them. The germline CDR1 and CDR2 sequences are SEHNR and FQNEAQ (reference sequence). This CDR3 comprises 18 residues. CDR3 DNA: TGTGCCAGCAGCTTAGGGGGAGTTCCGCCCAGCTCCTACAATGAGCAGTTCTTC. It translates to CASSLGGVPPSSYNEQFF.

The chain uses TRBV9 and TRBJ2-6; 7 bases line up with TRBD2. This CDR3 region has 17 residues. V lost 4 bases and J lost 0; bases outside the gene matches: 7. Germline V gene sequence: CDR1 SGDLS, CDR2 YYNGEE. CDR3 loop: CASSSGRASSGANVLTF. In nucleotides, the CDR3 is TGTGCCAGCAGCTCTGGGAGGGCGAGCTCTGGGGCCAACGTCCTGACTTTC.

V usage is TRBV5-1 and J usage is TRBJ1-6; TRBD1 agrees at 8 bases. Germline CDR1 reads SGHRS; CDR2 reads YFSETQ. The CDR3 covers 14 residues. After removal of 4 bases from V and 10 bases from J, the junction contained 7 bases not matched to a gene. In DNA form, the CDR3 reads TGCGCCAGCAGCGTGGACAGGGTTAGATCACCCCTCCACTTT. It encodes CASSVDRVRSPLHF.

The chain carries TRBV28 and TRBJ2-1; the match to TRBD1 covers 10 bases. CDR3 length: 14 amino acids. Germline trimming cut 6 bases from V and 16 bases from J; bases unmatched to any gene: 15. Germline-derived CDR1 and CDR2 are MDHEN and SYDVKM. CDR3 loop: CASRPGQGVEVCFF. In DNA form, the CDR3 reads TGTGCCAGCAGACCAGGACAGGGGGTTGAGGTTTGTTTCTTC. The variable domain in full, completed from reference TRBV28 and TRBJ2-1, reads DVKVTQSSRYLVKRTGEKVFLECVQDMDHENMFWYRQDPGLGLRLIYFSYDVKMKEKGDIPEGYSVSREKKERFSLILESASTNQTSMYLCASRPGQGVEVCFFGPGTRLTVL.

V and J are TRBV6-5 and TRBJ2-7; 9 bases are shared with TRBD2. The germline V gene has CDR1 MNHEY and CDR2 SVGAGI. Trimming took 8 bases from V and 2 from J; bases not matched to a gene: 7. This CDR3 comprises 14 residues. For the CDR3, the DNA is TGTGCCAGCGCGGGGGGGGCAGGGCCCTACGAGCAGTACTTC. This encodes CASAGGAGPYEQYF.

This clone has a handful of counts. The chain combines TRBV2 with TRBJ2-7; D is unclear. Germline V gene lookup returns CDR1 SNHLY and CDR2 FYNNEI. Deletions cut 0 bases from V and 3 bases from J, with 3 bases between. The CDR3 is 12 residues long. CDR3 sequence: CASSEANYEQYF. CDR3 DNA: TGTGCCAGCAGTGAAGCCAACTACGAGCAGTACTTC.

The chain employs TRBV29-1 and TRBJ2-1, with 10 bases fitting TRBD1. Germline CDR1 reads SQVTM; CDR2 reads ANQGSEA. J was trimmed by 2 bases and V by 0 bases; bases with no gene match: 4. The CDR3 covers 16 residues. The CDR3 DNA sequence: TGCAGCGTTGAAGAAACCGGGACAGGGGCCTACAATGAGCAGTTCTTC. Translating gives CSVEETGTGAYNEQFF.

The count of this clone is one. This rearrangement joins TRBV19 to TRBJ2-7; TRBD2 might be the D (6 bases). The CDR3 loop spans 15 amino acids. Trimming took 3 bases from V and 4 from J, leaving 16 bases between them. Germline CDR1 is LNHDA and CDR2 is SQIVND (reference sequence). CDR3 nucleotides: TGTGCCAGTAGTATGGGGCGGAGGGGTGAATACGAGCAGTACTTC. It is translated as CASSMGRRGEYEQYF.

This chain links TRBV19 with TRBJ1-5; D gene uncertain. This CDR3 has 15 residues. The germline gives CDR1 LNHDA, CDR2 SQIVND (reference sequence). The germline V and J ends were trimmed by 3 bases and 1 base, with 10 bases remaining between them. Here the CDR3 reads CASSMSPFSNQPQHF. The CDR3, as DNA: TGTGCCAGTAGTATGTCCCCTTTCAGCAATCAGCCCCAGCATTTT.